This TCR beta chain was retrieved from a study of identical twins. Trimming pared 3 bases from V and 1 base from J, leaving 12 bases between. CDR3 length: 15 amino acids. CDR1 is SGHRS and CDR2 is YFSETQ in the germline V gene. This clonotype has a handful of counts. Via MiXCR, TCRdb re-called the 5' RACE reads, giving one row per CDR3 protein. The sample contains around 510,000 distinct CDR3 sequences, approximately 15% of which appear only once. In addition, the sample was reused for a study of yellow fever vaccine responses in identical twins.

Input material: CD4+ T cells sorted from blood. The sequence derives from a woman aged 18-29 years in good health. V is TRBV5-1 and J is TRBJ2-3, with a tentative D call TRBD2 (6 bases). The CDR3 DNA follows: TGCGCCAGCAGCTACAGCGGGTTTGGCACAGATACGCAGTATTTT. Residues: CASSYSGFGTDTQYF.